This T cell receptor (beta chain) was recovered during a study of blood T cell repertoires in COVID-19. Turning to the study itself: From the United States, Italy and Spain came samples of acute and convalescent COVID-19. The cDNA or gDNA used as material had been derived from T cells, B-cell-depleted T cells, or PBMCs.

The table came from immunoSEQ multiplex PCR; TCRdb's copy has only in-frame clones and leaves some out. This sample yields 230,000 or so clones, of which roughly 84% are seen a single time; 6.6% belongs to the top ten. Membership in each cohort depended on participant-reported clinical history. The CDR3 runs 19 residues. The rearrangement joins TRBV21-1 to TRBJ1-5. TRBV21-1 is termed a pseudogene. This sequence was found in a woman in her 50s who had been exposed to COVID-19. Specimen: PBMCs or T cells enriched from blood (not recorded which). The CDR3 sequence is CASSPTRVSQVGGNQPQHF. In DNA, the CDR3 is TGTGCCAGCAGCCCTACCAGGGTGTCCCAGGTGGGGGGGAATCAGCCCCAGCATTTT.